The subject of this entry is one T cell receptor beta chain. This sample is drawn from a study of blood T cell repertoires in COVID-19. Using immunoSEQ multiplex PCR, the repertoire was profiled, and TCRdb retains in-frame clones only, with some absent. The sample holds roughly 100,000 clones, 75% to 85% seen once. Germline CDR1 is LGHNA and CDR2 is YSLEER. This CDR3 contains 16 residues. J gave up 5 bases and V 3 bases, and 9 bases lay outside the gene matches. The gene calls are TRBV4-3 and TRBJ2-7, with 11 nucleotides matching TRBD1. The TCR was taken from a woman between 65 and 79 years old with acute or convalescent COVID-19. Sequencing was carried out using peripheral blood. The CDR3 DNA reads as TGCGCCAGCAGCCACCAACGGACAGGGGGCTTGGACGAGCAGTACTTC. Translating gives CASSHQRTGGLDEQYF.